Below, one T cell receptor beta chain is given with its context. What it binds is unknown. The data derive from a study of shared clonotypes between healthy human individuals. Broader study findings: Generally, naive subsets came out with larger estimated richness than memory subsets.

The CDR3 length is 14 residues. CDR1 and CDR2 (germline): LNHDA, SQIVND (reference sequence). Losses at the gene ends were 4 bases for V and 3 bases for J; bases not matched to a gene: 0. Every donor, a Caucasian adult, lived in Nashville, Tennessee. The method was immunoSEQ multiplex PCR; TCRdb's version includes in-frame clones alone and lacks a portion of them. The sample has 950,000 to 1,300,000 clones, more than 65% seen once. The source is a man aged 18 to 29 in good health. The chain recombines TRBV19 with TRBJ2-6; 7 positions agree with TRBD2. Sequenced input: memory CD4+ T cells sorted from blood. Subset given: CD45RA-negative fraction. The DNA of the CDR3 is TGTGCCAGTAGTAGGGAGGGTGGGGCCAACGTCCTGACTTTC. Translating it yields CASSREGGANVLTF.